This record concerns one TCR beta chain sequence. What it binds is unknown. Each sample had at least 6.5 million PBMCs isolated. Together with a sample-barcoded 5' primer, a J-beta primer mix was included in a second PCR lasting about 6 to 11 cycles. TCRdb passed the 5' RACE reads through MiXCR, listing each CDR3 protein once. The sample has under 950,000 distinct CDR3 sequences, about 24% seen once. These data belong to a study of blood T cells in healthy people across ages. General study results and limits: Per-million-T-cell TCR beta diversity fell roughly linearly with age.

CDR3 length equals 12 residues. The germline CDR1 and CDR2 sequences are SGHTA and FQGNSA. Trimming left V 5 bases short and J 7 bases short, with 9 bases between. The genes are TRBV7-2 and TRBJ2-4; no clear D gene. Sequenced: blood. This TCR was sampled from a man aged 70-80 years in good health. The CDR3 DNA sequence: TGTGCCAGCAGCCTTACAAGGAACATTCAGTACTTC. Translation gives CASSLTRNIQYF.